The present T cell receptor (beta chain) was sequenced within a study of Ad26.COV2.S vaccination and SARS-CoV-2 variants. Across the whole study: Donor was assigned to the Ad26.COV2.S arm of trial COV1001. Administration of Ad26.COV2.S was intramuscular, either once or twice 56 days apart.

Treatment in this sample: 15 to 20 received Ad26.COV2.S at low or high dose, single or two shots; five or six received placebo; per-sample allocation not given. Specimens were obtained on day 63 following the first vaccine or placebo injection. A Boston donor was an adult aged 18-55 years. What was given as vaccine was an Ad26 vector encoding Wuhan-strain SARS-CoV-2 spike. The germline gives CDR1 LGHNA, CDR2 YSLEER. The CDR3 contains 15 residues. Trimming pared 3 bases from V and 0 bases from J, leaving 9 bases between. Comments on this clone: At the DNA level, this CDR3 is encoded by other sequences in the same sample as well.

Clones were read by immunoSEQ multiplex PCR, and TCRdb kept only the in-frame ones, dropping some. The data contain around 450,000 clones, 85% to 90% of them singletons. The input for sequencing was peripheral blood, taken in a trial of Ad26.COV2.S vaccine versus placebo. The receptor was isolated from a person aged 18-60 years who received the Ad26.COV2.S COVID-19 vaccine or a placebo. This chain uses TRBV4-3 with TRBJ1-5; weak D call: TRBD1 (6 bases). This chain's CDR3 is CASSQDSYSNQPQHF. The DNA for the CDR3 is TGCGCCAGCAGCCAGGACAGTTATAGCAATCAGCCCCAGCATTTT.